The rows below give T cell receptor beta chains drawn from one sample of a study of PD-1 blockade in classical Hodgkin lymphoma. This table comes from immunoSEQ multiplex PCR, and its TCRdb copy is limited to in-frame clones, with some not included. Among roughly 17,000 clones, 87% were seen once, and the ten largest hold around 3.9%. The specimen was peripheral blood mononuclear cells (PBMCs). These receptors were obtained from a human donor with classical Hodgkin lymphoma. Both conserved end residues are part of each CDR3. Fields, in order: V gene, clone size, D gene, J gene, CDR3 DNA, CDR3 protein. D genes are given only for firm matches. For some rows the clone size is stated as once, few or many, or as a class when expanded; others skip it.

V gene: TRBV11-3
clone size: NA
D gene: NA
J gene: TRBJ2-7
CDR3 DNA: TGTGCCAGCAGCTTAGTAAGTTCGGGGGAGCAGTACTTC
CDR3 protein: CASSLVSSGEQYF

V gene: TRBV5-1
clone size: NA
D gene: NA
J gene: TRBJ2-7
CDR3 DNA: TGCGCCAGCAGCTTGGGGGGCAGTTCCTACGAGCAGTACTTC
CDR3 protein: CASSLGGSSYEQYF

V gene: TRBV23-1
clone size: NA
D gene: NA
J gene: TRBJ2-7
CDR3 DNA: TGCGCCAAGAGTGGTCCCCGACAGACCAGAACCTACGAGCAGTACTTC
CDR3 protein: CAKSGPRQTRTYEQYF

V gene: TRBV5-4
clone size: NA
D gene: TRBD1
J gene: TRBJ1-1
CDR3 DNA: TGTGCCAGCAGCTGGCAGGGGGCGAACACTGAAGCTTTCTTT
CDR3 protein: CASSWQGANTEAFF

V gene: TRBV11-2
clone size: once
D gene: NA
J gene: TRBJ2-4
CDR3 DNA: TGTGCCAGCAGTCGTAGAGCAGGTTTGGGCTACATTCAGTACTTC
CDR3 protein: CASSRRAGLGYIQYF

V gene: TRBV4-1
clone size: NA
D gene: NA
J gene: TRBJ2-7
CDR3 DNA: TGCGCCAGCAGCCATGCGACCAGCGCTTCCTACGAGCAGTACTTC
CDR3 protein: CASSHATSASYEQYF

V gene: TRBV5-1
clone size: NA
D gene: NA
J gene: TRBJ1-2
CDR3 DNA: TGCGCCAGCAGCTTGGATCGGACAGCTTATGGCTACACCTTC
CDR3 protein: CASSLDRTAYGYTF

V gene: TRBV2
clone size: NA
D gene: NA
J gene: TRBJ1-1
CDR3 DNA: TGTGCCAGCAGCGCCGACAGGAACACTGAAGCTTTCTTT
CDR3 protein: CASSADRNTEAFF

V gene: TRBV28
clone size: once
D gene: TRBD2
J gene: TRBJ2-7
CDR3 DNA: TGTGCCAGCAGTTCCATCTCTCTTAGCGGGAAACACTCCTACGAGCAGTACTTC
CDR3 protein: CASSSISLSGKHSYEQYF

V gene: TRBV28
clone size: NA
D gene: TRBD2
J gene: TRBJ2-1
CDR3 DNA: TGTGCCAGCAGTTTACGGGGGGGAGGGTACAATGAGCAGTTCTTC
CDR3 protein: CASSLRGGGYNEQFF

V gene: TRBV7-9
clone size: once
D gene: TRBD1
J gene: TRBJ2-1
CDR3 DNA: TGTGCCAGCAGCCACACCGGGACAGGGCACAATGAGCAGTTCTTC
CDR3 protein: CASSHTGTGHNEQFF

V gene: TRBV5-1
clone size: NA
D gene: TRBD1
J gene: TRBJ1-5
CDR3 DNA: TGCGCCAGCAGCTGGACAGGGGGTAAAGATCAGCCCCAGCATTTT
CDR3 protein: CASSWTGGKDQPQHF

V gene: TRBV19
clone size: once
D gene: NA
J gene: TRBJ2-1
CDR3 DNA: TGTGCCAGTAGTTCGGACAGCTACAATGAGCAGTTCTTC
CDR3 protein: CASSSDSYNEQFF

V gene: TRBV18
clone size: once
D gene: NA
J gene: TRBJ2-3
CDR3 DNA: TGTGCCAGCTCACCAATAAGCACAGATACGCAGTATTTT
CDR3 protein: CASSPISTDTQYF

V gene: TRBV29-1
clone size: NA
D gene: NA
J gene: TRBJ1-4
CDR3 DNA: TGCAGCGTAAAGAACGGGGTTACAAACAATGAAAAACTGTTTTTT
CDR3 protein: CSVKNGVTNNEKLFF

V gene: TRBV28
clone size: few
D gene: NA
J gene: TRBJ1-2
CDR3 DNA: TGTGCCATCGGGGGGATCAACTATGGCTACACCTTC
CDR3 protein: CAIGGINYGYTF

V gene: TRBV7-9
clone size: NA
D gene: TRBD2
J gene: TRBJ2-3
CDR3 DNA: TGTGCCAGCAGACCCGGGACTAGCGGATTCACAGATACGCAGTATTTT
CDR3 protein: CASRPGTSGFTDTQYF

V gene: TRBV7-2
clone size: NA
D gene: NA
J gene: TRBJ2-7
CDR3 DNA: TGTGCCAGCAGTTTAGAAGCGGGTGCTGGGTACGAGCAGTACTTC
CDR3 protein: CASSLEAGAGYEQYF

V gene: TRBV6-6
clone size: NA
D gene: NA
J gene: TRBJ1-1
CDR3 DNA: TGTGCCAGCAACCGGGTGACGAACACTGAAGCTTTCTTT
CDR3 protein: CASNRVTNTEAFF

V gene: TRBV11-1
clone size: NA
D gene: TRBD2
J gene: TRBJ2-1
CDR3 DNA: TGTGCCAGCAGCTCTCGGGGCGGGAGTAGCGATGAGCAGTTCTTC
CDR3 protein: CASSSRGGSSDEQFF

V gene: TRBV5-4
clone size: NA
D gene: NA
J gene: TRBJ1-2
CDR3 DNA: TGTGCCAGCAGCGGCATGACAGGCTATGGCTACACCTTC
CDR3 protein: CASSGMTGYGYTF

V gene: TRBV18
clone size: NA
D gene: NA
J gene: TRBJ2-7
CDR3 DNA: TGTGCCAGCTCACCAGCAGGACAGTACTACGAGCAGTACTTC
CDR3 protein: CASSPAGQYYEQYF

V gene: TRBV7-9
clone size: few
D gene: TRBD2
J gene: TRBJ2-3
CDR3 DNA: TGTGCCAGCAGCCCGGGACTAGCGGGAGTGGCACATACGCAGTATTTT
CDR3 protein: CASSPGLAGVAHTQYF

V gene: TRBV5-1
clone size: NA
D gene: NA
J gene: TRBJ1-1
CDR3 DNA: TGCGCCAGCAGCTTGGGACAGGCTATGAACACTGAAGCTTTCTTT
CDR3 protein: CASSLGQAMNTEAFF

V gene: TRBV4-3
clone size: NA
D gene: TRBD2
J gene: TRBJ2-1
CDR3 DNA: TGCGCCAGCAGCCCTAGGCGGGAGATTTACAATGAGCAGTTCTTC
CDR3 protein: CASSPRREIYNEQFF

V gene: TRBV28
clone size: once
D gene: TRBD1
J gene: TRBJ1-1
CDR3 DNA: TGTGCCAGCACAGGGGGAGGATCGAACACTGAAGCTTTCTTT
CDR3 protein: CASTGGGSNTEAFF

V gene: TRBV14
clone size: NA
D gene: TRBD1
J gene: TRBJ1-2
CDR3 DNA: TGTGCCAGCAGCCAAGGATGGACAGGCCTCTATGGCTACACCTTC
CDR3 protein: CASSQGWTGLYGYTF

V gene: TRBV7-2
clone size: few
D gene: NA
J gene: TRBJ2-7
CDR3 DNA: TGTGCCAGCAGCCAGGTGCTAGGCAGCTACGAGCAGTACTTC
CDR3 protein: CASSQVLGSYEQYF

V gene: TRBV2
clone size: NA
D gene: TRBD1
J gene: TRBJ2-5
CDR3 DNA: TGTGCCAGCAGTGTGGCCGGGACAGGGCAAGAGACCCAGTACTTC
CDR3 protein: CASSVAGTGQETQYF

V gene: TRBV6-5
clone size: NA
D gene: TRBD2
J gene: TRBJ2-7
CDR3 DNA: TGTGCCAGCAGTCTCCAGACTAGCGGGAGTTTCAAGCAGTACTTC
CDR3 protein: CASSLQTSGSFKQYF

V gene: TRBV30
clone size: NA
D gene: TRBD1
J gene: TRBJ1-4
CDR3 DNA: TGTGCCTGCTTACAGGGGACCAATAATGAAAAACTGTTTTTT
CDR3 protein: CACLQGTNNEKLFF

V gene: TRBV28
clone size: NA
D gene: NA
J gene: TRBJ2-3
CDR3 DNA: TGTGCCAGCAGTTTATGGCCTGATACGCAGTATTTT
CDR3 protein: CASSLWPDTQYF

V gene: TRBV28
clone size: NA
D gene: NA
J gene: TRBJ1-4
CDR3 DNA: TGTGCCAGCATCCGGATAGGGGGGCGCACTAATGAAAAACTGTTTTTT
CDR3 protein: CASIRIGGRTNEKLFF

V gene: TRBV30
clone size: NA
D gene: NA
J gene: TRBJ1-2
CDR3 DNA: TGTGCCGGAGGGGGAGTGGGGCATTATGGCTACACCTTC
CDR3 protein: CAGGGVGHYGYTF

V gene: TRBV6-5
clone size: once
D gene: NA
J gene: TRBJ2-7
CDR3 DNA: TGTGCCAGCAGGGGGTCCTTGGCTTTTACCTACGAGCAGTACTTC
CDR3 protein: CASRGSLAFTYEQYF

V gene: TRBV19
clone size: NA
D gene: NA
J gene: TRBJ2-5
CDR3 DNA: TGTGCCAGTAGTATCCCGCCGCTAAAGTACCAAGAGACCCAGTACTTC
CDR3 protein: CASSIPPLKYQETQYF

V gene: TRBV7-3
clone size: once
D gene: NA
J gene: TRBJ2-2
CDR3 DNA: TGTGCCAGCAGCCCTTCGGGAGGGGGCACCACCGGGGAGCTGTTTTTT
CDR3 protein: CASSPSGGGTTGELFF

V gene: TRBV7-2
clone size: NA
D gene: NA
J gene: TRBJ1-5
CDR3 DNA: TGTGCCAGCAGCCGCTTGGGGGGCAATCAGCCCCAGCATTTT
CDR3 protein: CASSRLGGNQPQHF

V gene: TRBV27
clone size: NA
D gene: TRBD2
J gene: TRBJ2-1
CDR3 DNA: TGTGCCAGCAGTTTGCGGGAGGGCCCGTATGAGCAGTTCTTC
CDR3 protein: CASSLREGPYEQFF

V gene: TRBV7-9
clone size: NA
D gene: TRBD2
J gene: TRBJ2-4
CDR3 DNA: TGTGCCAGCAGCCCGGCGGGGGGAGCCAAAAACATTCAGTACTTC
CDR3 protein: CASSPAGGAKNIQYF

V gene: TRBV7-2
clone size: NA
D gene: NA
J gene: TRBJ1-2
CDR3 DNA: TGTGCCAGCAGCTCAGGCATTTGGGGATTTAATGGCTACACCTTC
CDR3 protein: CASSSGIWGFNGYTF

V gene: TRBV4-1
clone size: NA
D gene: NA
J gene: TRBJ1-1
CDR3 DNA: TGCGCCAGCAGCCAAGGGGGTGTGAACACTGAAGCTTTCTTT
CDR3 protein: CASSQGGVNTEAFF

V gene: TRBV28
clone size: NA
D gene: NA
J gene: TRBJ2-7
CDR3 DNA: TGTGCCAGCAGTTTGGCCAACGAGCAGTACTTC
CDR3 protein: CASSLANEQYF

V gene: TRBV2
clone size: NA
D gene: NA
J gene: TRBJ2-3
CDR3 DNA: TGTGCCAGCATGAGAGCAGATACGCAGTATTTT
CDR3 protein: CASMRADTQYF

V gene: TRBV9
clone size: few
D gene: NA
J gene: TRBJ2-2
CDR3 DNA: TGTGCCAGCAGCGTAGAACTAGCCCCCACCGGGGAGCTGTTTTTT
CDR3 protein: CASSVELAPTGELFF